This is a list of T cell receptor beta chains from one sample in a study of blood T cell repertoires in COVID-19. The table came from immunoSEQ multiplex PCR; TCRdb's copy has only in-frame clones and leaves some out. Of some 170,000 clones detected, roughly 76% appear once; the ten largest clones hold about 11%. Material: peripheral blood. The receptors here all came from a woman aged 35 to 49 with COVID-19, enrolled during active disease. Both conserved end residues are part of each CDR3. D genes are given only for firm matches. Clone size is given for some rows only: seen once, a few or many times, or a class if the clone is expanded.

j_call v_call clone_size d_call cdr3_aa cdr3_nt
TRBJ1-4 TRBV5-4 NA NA CASSPGGASTNEKLFF TGTGCCAGCAGCCCTGGGGGGGCCTCAACTAATGAAAAACTGTTTTTT
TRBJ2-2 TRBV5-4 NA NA CASSLGANTGELFF TGTGCCAGCAGCTTGGGAGCGAACACCGGGGAGCTGTTTTTT
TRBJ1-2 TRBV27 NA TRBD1 CASRDRAAPYGYTF TGTGCCAGCAGGGACAGGGCCGCTCCTTATGGCTACACCTTC
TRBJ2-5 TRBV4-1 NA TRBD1 CASSHPSTGVETQYF TGCGCCAGCAGCCATCCTTCGACAGGGGTAGAGACCCAGTACTTC
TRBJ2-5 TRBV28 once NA CASSPPTGAETQYF TGTGCCAGCAGTCCTCCCACGGGAGCTGAGACCCAGTACTTC
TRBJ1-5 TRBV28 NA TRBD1 CASRRQGESSQPQHF TGTGCCAGCAGACGACAGGGTGAGTCCAGTCAGCCCCAGCATTTT
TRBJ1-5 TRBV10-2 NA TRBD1 CATKRDRGPNQPQHF TGCGCCACCAAAAGGGACAGGGGCCCCAATCAGCCCCAGCATTTT
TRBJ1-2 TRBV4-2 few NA CASSQERGNYGYTF TGTGCCAGCAGCCAAGAACGGGGGAACTATGGCTACACCTTC
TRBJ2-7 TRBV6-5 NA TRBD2 CASSYETSGAGYEQYF TGTGCCAGCAGTTACGAGACTAGCGGGGCAGGGTACGAGCAGTACTTC
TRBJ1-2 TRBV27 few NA CASSPTGFGYTF TGTGCCAGCAGTCCCACAGGGTTTGGCTACACCTTC
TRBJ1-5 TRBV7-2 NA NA CASSLDLPNQPQHF TGTGCCAGCAGCTTAGACTTACCCAATCAGCCCCAGCATTTT
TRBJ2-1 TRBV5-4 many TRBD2 CASSLRAGTSGYHNEQFF TGTGCCAGCAGCTTACGTGCCGGGACTAGCGGGTATCACAATGAGCAGTTCTTC
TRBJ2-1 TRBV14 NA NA CASSYVRYNEQFF TGTGCCAGCAGCTACGTGAGGTACAATGAGCAGTTCTTC
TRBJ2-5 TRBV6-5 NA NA CASNLADQETQYF TGTGCCAGCAACTTAGCGGATCAAGAGACCCAGTACTTC
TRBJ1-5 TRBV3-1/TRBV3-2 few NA CASSQGRGDWPQHF TGTGCCAGCAGCCAAGGGAGAGGGGACTGGCCCCAGCATTTT
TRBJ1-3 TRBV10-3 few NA CAIREQEDSGNTIYF TGTGCCATCAGAGAACAGGAAGACTCTGGAAACACCATATATTTT
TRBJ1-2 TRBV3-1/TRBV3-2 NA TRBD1 CASSLYRDRGSGYTF TGTGCCAGCAGCCTCTACCGGGACAGGGGTAGTGGCTACACCTTC
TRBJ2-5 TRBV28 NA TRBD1 CASSLSDRGPRPAQYF TGTGCCAGCAGTTTATCCGACAGGGGGCCTCGACCGGCCCAGTACTTC
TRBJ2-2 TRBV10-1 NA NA CASSSGNTGELFF TGCGCCAGCAGTTCGGGGAACACCGGGGAGCTGTTTTTT
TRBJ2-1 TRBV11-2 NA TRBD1 CASSLGTGAYNEQFF TGTGCCAGCAGCTTAGGGACAGGGGCCTACAATGAGCAGTTCTTC
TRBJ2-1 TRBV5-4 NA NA CASSSGSLAYNEQFF TGTGCCAGCAGCTCGGGTAGTTTGGCCTACAATGAGCAGTTCTTC
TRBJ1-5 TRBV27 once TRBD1 CASSSPGGQGFWPQHF TGTGCCAGCAGTTCCCCCGGGGGACAGGGGTTTTGGCCCCAGCATTTT
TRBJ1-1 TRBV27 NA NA CASRGNAEAFF TGTGCCAGCCGGGGGAACGCTGAAGCTTTCTTT
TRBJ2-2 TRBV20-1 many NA CSASPRGSTGELFF TGCAGTGCTAGTCCCAGGGGCAGCACCGGGGAGCTGTTTTTT
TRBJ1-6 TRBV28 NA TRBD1 CASRKGGTGNSPLHF TGTGCCAGCAGGAAAGGGGGGACAGGGAATTCACCCCTCCACTTT
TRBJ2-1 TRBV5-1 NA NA CASSLGAGKNNEQFF TGCGCCAGCAGCTTGGGGGCGGGAAAGAACAATGAGCAGTTCTTC
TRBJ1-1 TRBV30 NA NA CAWSDQDTLNTEAFF TGTGCCTGGAGTGATCAGGATACGCTGAACACTGAAGCTTTCTTT